This is a list of T cell receptor beta chains from one sample in a study of shared clonotypes between healthy human individuals. Assay: immunoSEQ multiplex PCR; the TCRdb copy retains only in-frame clones and omits some. The data show 2 million to 3 million clones, over 85% seen once. The sample consisted of naive CD4+ T cells from PBMCs. The receptors originated from a man younger than 35 in good health. Some clones in this sample may be carry-over from other donors' samples. CDR3s include the opening cysteine and the closing phenylalanine or tryptophan. D genes are given only for firm matches. Clone size is stated in some rows and not others, as once, few, many or a class when expanded.

clone_size cdr3_length d_call j_call v_call cdr3_nt cdr3_aa
NA 18 NA TRBJ2-7 TRBV30 TGTGCCTGGAGTGTACTGGGCCGGGGGCCGGAGAGCTCCTACGAGCAGTACTTC CAWSVLGRGPESSYEQYF
NA 13 NA TRBJ1-2 TRBV5-6 TGTGCCAGCAGCTTCCTCCCGACCCTCCTCTACACCTTC CASSFLPTLLYTF
NA 14 NA TRBJ1-1 TRBV2 TGTGCCAGCACCCAACGGACTAAGAACACTGAAGCTTTCTTT CASTQRTKNTEAFF
NA 13 NA TRBJ2-7 TRBV2 TGTGCCAGCGGGCGGGTCCCCCTCTACGAGCAGTACTTC CASGRVPLYEQYF
NA 22 TRBD2 TRBJ2-3 TRBV4-1 TGCGCCAGCAGCCAAGTCTTCCCCCGACTAGCGGGAGGGCCCTCCCGAGTAGATACGCAGTATTTT CASSQVFPRLAGGPSRVDTQYF
NA 14 NA TRBJ1-4 TRBV11-1 TGTGCCAGCAGCTTCCTCAATGAGGGTGAAAAACTGTTTTTT CASSFLNEGEKLFF
NA 17 TRBD2 TRBJ2-7 TRBV5-1 TGCGCCAGCAGCTTGGCCGGACTAGCGGGATCCTCCTACGAGCAGTACTTC CASSLAGLAGSSYEQYF
NA 16 NA TRBJ2-2 TRBV28 TGTGCCAGCAGTTTATTTCCAGCAGCGAACACCGGGGAGCTGTTTTTT CASSLFPAANTGELFF
NA 14 NA TRBJ2-3 TRBV6-1 TGTGCCACCAAAGAGCAGGGGGGCGCAGATACGCAGTATTTT CATKEQGGADTQYF
NA 20 NA TRBJ1-5 TRBV27 TGTGCCAGCAGTTTATCGGCTACATCGCAGAGAGTGTTTAACAATCAGCCCCAGCATTTT CASSLSATSQRVFNNQPQHF
NA 15 TRBD2 TRBJ2-1 TRBV5-1 TGCGCCAGCAGCTTTCTAGCGGGCCAAGACAATGAGCAGTTCTTC CASSFLAGQDNEQFF
NA 17 TRBD1 TRBJ1-2 TRBV5-6 TGTGCCAGCAGCTCGTTGATGCCGGGGACAGGGGAGAATGGCTACACCTTC CASSSLMPGTGENGYTF
NA 19 NA TRBJ1-1 TRBV21-1 TGTGCCAGCAGCAAAGCTTGTAGGTCTAGAGACAGGGTGAACACTGAAGCTTTCTTT CASSKACRSRDRVNTEAFF
once 16 NA TRBJ2-6 TRBV7-3 TGTGCCAGCAGCTTAAGGGTTCCGGACGGGGCCAACGTCCTGACTTTC CASSLRVPDGANVLTF
once 16 TRBD2 TRBJ2-1 TRBV29-1 TGCAGCGTTGTGTTGCTAGCGGGAGTGGCCCACAATGAGCAGTTCTTC CSVVLLAGVAHNEQFF
NA 14 TRBD2 TRBJ2-3 TRBV2 TGTGCCAGCACAAGGCGGGGGAGCACAGATACGCAGTATTTT CASTRRGSTDTQYF
once 15 TRBD1 TRBJ1-4 TRBV5-4 TGTGCCAGCAGCGACCCGACAGGGACTAATGAAAAACTGTTTTTT CASSDPTGTNEKLFF